This T cell receptor (beta chain) was identified in a study of brain T cells in children with intractable seizures. Overall study results and limits: Absence of clones before surgery may stem from lower sequencing depth.

Data came from immunoSEQ multiplex PCR; TCRdb stores just in-frame clones and leaves some out. This sample carries around 340,000 clones, about 93% of them seen once, and the ten largest clones take 5.7%. The time point: blood from clinic visit 5 months post-surgery; TSC patient then seizure free. The CDR3 extends over 14 amino acids. To note about this clone: No antigen is known for it.

The chain carries TRBV12-2 and TRBJ1-2; the DNA was not used to check the table's D call, TRBD1. TRBV12-2 is flagged as a pseudogene. This material consisted of peripheral blood, taken less than 6 months after surgery. This sequence was found in a boy under three years old with tuberous sclerosis and intractable seizures. The CDR3 region has the DNA TGTGCAAGTCGCTTATCGGGACAGGGCTATGGCTACACCTTC. The encoded protein is CASRLSGQGYGYTF.